These 27 T cell receptor beta chains share one sample of origin, sequenced in a study of shared clonotypes between healthy human individuals (dated by TCRdb to the early 2020s). The library was generated by the immunoSEQ multiplex PCR assay. Imported from immuneACCESS, the table was reduced by TCRdb to in-frame sequences with V and J called. These copies leave out some clones; in studies compared against another copy, an unresolved V gene accounts for under half, and the cause of the remainder is not known. The sample data list some 550,000 clones, and roughly 97% of these were observed just once. Together, the top ten hold about 0.057% of the sample. Input material: naive CD4+ T cells sorted from blood. What this sample's cell subset or site label stands for: CD45RA+ positively selected. These receptors all come from a woman under 40 in good health.

The rearrangement links TRBV9 to TRBJ2-2; 10 bases line up with TRBD2. This CDR3 has 15 residues. V lost 1 base and J lost 6; bases outside the gene matches: 3. Germline V lookup: CDR1 SGDLS, CDR2 YYNGEE. CDR3 sequence reads: CASSVSSGSPGELFF. In nucleotides, the CDR3 is TGTGCCAGCAGCGTATCTAGCGGGAGTCCCGGGGAGCTGTTTTTT.

V and J are TRBV28 and TRBJ2-7; 8 bases are a match to TRBD1. The CDR3 sequence is 17 residues long. Looked up from germline, CDR1 is MDHEN and CDR2 is SYDVKM. After removal of 1 base from V and 3 bases from J, the junction contained 11 bases not matched to a gene. CDR3 loop: CASSLSGSGDRGYEQYF. The CDR3 DNA reads as TGTGCCAGCAGTTTATCAGGTAGTGGCGACAGGGGCTACGAGCAGTACTTC.

This chain uses TRBV5-1 with TRBJ1-1, with D possibly TRBD1 on 6 matching bases. CDR1 SGHRS and CDR2 YFSETQ come from the germline V gene. The CDR3 length is 16 residues. The V and J ends lost 0 bases and 0 bases respectively, with 12 bases between them. DNA for the CDR3: TGCGCCAGCAGCTTGGTGTGGGGGCGAATGAACACTGAAGCTTTCTTT. This translates into CASSLVWGRMNTEAFF.

The chain recombines TRBV30 with TRBJ2-7, with D hard to call. V was clipped by 3 bases and J by 2 bases, with 5 bases between them. Germline V gene lookup returns CDR1 GTSNPN and CDR2 SVGIG (reference sequence). This CDR3 is built from 11 residues. The CDR3 region has the DNA TGTGCCTGGAGCGCTACCTACGAGCAGTACTTC. It translates to CAWSATYEQYF. The full variable domain, rest sourced from reference TRBV30 and TRBJ2-7, is SQTIHQWPATLVQPVGSPLSLECTVEGTSNPNLYWYRQAAGRGLQLLFYSVGIGQISSEVPQNLSASRPQDRQFILSSKKLLLSDSGFYLCAWSATYEQYFGPGTRLTVT.

This sequence joins TRBV28 and TRBJ1-5; D ambiguous. Per germline, CDR1 MDHEN and CDR2 SYDVKM. The CDR3 loop spans 16 amino acids. V lost 7 bases, J lost 0 bases, and 16 bases lay in between. For the CDR3, the DNA is TGTGCCAGCACCAAGGGCTGGCCCGTTAGCAATCAGCCCCAGCATTTT. This translates into CASTKGWPVSNQPQHF.

The gene calls are TRBV19 and TRBJ2-4, with D perhaps matching TRBD2 (6 bases). CDR3 length: 18 residues. CDR1 is LNHDA, CDR2 SQIVND, per germline (reference sequence). V lost 8 bases to trimming and J lost 0 bases, with 23 bases between them. The CDR3 region is CASGNGPLGGLAKNIQYF. The CDR3 DNA follows: TGTGCCAGTGGTAACGGGCCTCTTGGGGGACTAGCCAAAAACATTCAGTACTTC.

The gene calls are TRBV2 and TRBJ2-3; no firm D call. The CDR3 runs to 14 residues. Looked up from germline, CDR1 is SNHLY and CDR2 is FYNNEI. The ends were cut back, 5 bases at V and 0 bases at J, with 9 bases in the middle. CDR3 DNA: TGTGCCAGCAGTCCACAAACTAGCACAGATACGCAGTATTTT. As protein: CASSPQTSTDTQYF.

J is TRBJ2-7 and V is TRBV6-6; TRBD1 aligns across 10 bases. The V gene end was trimmed by 6 bases and the J gene end by 2 bases; junction bases not matched to a gene: 7. The germline CDR1 and CDR2 sequences are MNHNY and SVGAGI (reference sequence). The CDR3 is 15 residues long. The CDR3 bases are TGTGCCAGCAGAACCGGGACAGGGGACCCCTACGAGCAGTACTTC. Translated: CASRTGTGDPYEQYF.

This rearrangement joins TRBV30 to TRBJ1-1; TRBD1 might be the D (5 bases). There are 11 residues in the CDR3. V shed 5 bases and J shed 5 bases, with 9 bases lying between them. CDR1 is GTSNPN and CDR2 is SVGIG in the germline V gene (reference sequence). This CDR3 is CAWFGATEAFF. In DNA form, the CDR3 reads TGTGCCTGGTTTGGGGCGACTGAAGCTTTCTTT.

The V and J genes are TRBV30 and TRBJ2-5; D remains unclear. V shed 0 bases and J shed 5 bases, with 4 bases lying between them. Germline V gives CDR1 GTSNPN, CDR2 SVGIG (reference sequence). CDR3 length: 11 amino acids. The chain's CDR3 is CAWSVVETQYF. The CDR3 bases are TGTGCCTGGAGTGTAGTGGAGACCCAGTACTTC.

J is TRBJ1-5 and V is TRBV19, with 9 positions matching TRBD1. Germline trimming cut 5 bases from V and 4 bases from J; bases unmatched to any gene: 6. Germline V gives CDR1 LNHDA, CDR2 SQIVND (reference sequence). This CDR3 has 15 amino acids. The CDR3 DNA follows: TGTGCCAGTAGTCCGGGACAGGGCCGGAATCAGCCCCAGCATTTT. Its translation: CASSPGQGRNQPQHF. Supplemented by reference TRBV19 and TRBJ1-5, the full variable domain reads DGGITQSPKYLFRKEGQNVTLSCEQNLNHDAMYWYRQDPGQGLRLIYYSQIVNDFQKGDIAEGYSVSREKKESFPLTVTSAQKNPTAFYLCASSPGQGRNQPQHFGDGTRLSIL.

This sequence joins TRBV4-2 and TRBJ2-1; possible D gene TRBD1, 6 bases. V dropped 0 bases and J dropped 6 bases, with 18 bases sitting between them. The germline gives CDR1 LGHNA, CDR2 YNFKEQ. The CDR3 loop spans 17 amino acids. Here the CDR3 reads CASSQDLGRDTTNEQFF. The CDR3 DNA reads TGTGCCAGCAGCCAAGATCTGGGCCGGGACACGACCAATGAGCAGTTCTTC.

The J gene is TRBJ2-1, the V gene TRBV27; 10 bases align to TRBD2. The CDR3 length is 17 residues. CDR1 and CDR2 from the germline V gene are MNHEY and SMNVEV (reference sequence). The V gene end was trimmed by 5 bases and the J gene end by 6 bases; junction bases not matched to a gene: 13. CDR3 amino acids: CASSPSMWLAGANEQFF. CDR3 bases: TGTGCCAGCAGTCCCTCAATGTGGCTAGCGGGAGCCAATGAGCAGTTCTTC.

The V call is TRBV20-1, the J call TRBJ1-6; no definite D call. Germline loops: CDR1 DFQATT, CDR2 SNEGSKA (reference sequence). The CDR3 spans 11 residues. The CDR3 sequence: CSLSSHSPLHF. The CDR3 coding sequence is TGCAGCCTGAGTAGTCATTCACCCCTCCACTTT.

This clone has only a few counts. The gene calls are TRBV30 and TRBJ1-5; possibly TRBD1 for D (6 bases). Trimming took 6 bases from V and 0 from J, leaving 9 bases between them. The CDR3 is 13 amino acids. The germline gives CDR1 GTSNPN, CDR2 SVGIG (reference sequence). CDR3 loop: CACGQSSNQPQHF. CDR3 nucleotide sequence: TGTGCCTGCGGACAGAGTAGCAATCAGCCCCAGCATTTT.

J is TRBJ2-7 and V is TRBV5-1; perhaps TRBD2 as D (6 bases). Germline CDR1 and CDR2: SGHRS and YFSETQ. The CDR3 length is 15 residues. V was clipped by 0 bases and J by 7 bases, with 17 bases between them. CDR3 protein: CASSLAVGRSGEQYF. CDR3 nucleotides: TGCGCCAGCAGCTTGGCCGTGGGGAGGTCGGGTGAGCAGTACTTC.

The chain links TRBV5-1 to TRBJ2-3; no clear D. Per the germline V gene, CDR1 is SGHRS and CDR2 is YFSETQ. V dropped 4 bases and J dropped 2 bases, with 11 bases sitting between them. The CDR3 sequence is 14 residues long. CDR3 coding DNA: TGCGCCAGCAGCCCCGAGGCACACACAGATACGCAGTATTTT. Residues: CASSPEAHTDTQYF.

This sequence joins TRBV5-1 and TRBJ2-2, with D hard to call. CDR3 length: 12 amino acids. CDR1 SGHRS and CDR2 YFSETQ come from the germline V gene. Trimming shortened V by 7 bases and J by 2 bases, and 6 bases separated the two germline ends. CDR3 amino acids: CASHRNTGELFF. DNA of the CDR3: TGCGCCAGCCATCGAAACACCGGGGAGCTGTTTTTT.

The chain uses TRBV7-2 and TRBJ2-1; 10 positions agree with TRBD2. V shed 6 bases, J shed 4 bases, and the junction held 6 bases outside the gene matches. The CDR3 covers 15 residues. CDR1 SGHTA and CDR2 FQGNSA come from the germline V gene. CDR3 region: CASRPSGSLYNEQFF. CDR3 coding DNA: TGTGCCAGCAGACCTAGCGGGAGCTTGTACAATGAGCAGTTCTTC.

The J gene is TRBJ1-1, the V gene TRBV19; D might be TRBD1 (5 bases). Between the trimmed V and J ends, which lost 9 bases and 6 bases, there was a span of 14 bases. Germline CDR1 reads LNHDA; CDR2 reads SQIVND (reference sequence). CDR3 length: 12 amino acids. The CDR3 DNA reads as TGTGCCAGGGACGGGACGGGGGCTGAAGCTTTCTTT. Its translation: CARDGTGAEAFF.

The chain has TRBV28 and TRBJ2-1, with D hard to call. Deletions cut 2 bases from V and 6 bases from J, with 8 bases between. Looked up from germline, CDR1 is MDHEN and CDR2 is SYDVKM. This CDR3 comprises 13 residues. Here the CDR3 reads CASSLQPLNEQFF. CDR3 coding DNA: TGTGCCAGCAGTTTACAACCGCTCAATGAGCAGTTCTTC.

The chain employs TRBV20-1 and TRBJ1-2; D is uncertain. V was pared by 6 bases and J by 8 bases, with 10 bases between. Looked up from germline, CDR1 is DFQATT and CDR2 is SNEGSKA (reference sequence). The CDR3 length is 10 residues. The CDR3 DNA is TGCAGTGCCACCCAGTGGGGCTACACCTTC. Encoded protein: CSATQWGYTF.

The rearrangement uses TRBV7-2 and TRBJ1-5; D is uncertain. In germline, CDR1 is SGHTA, CDR2 FQGNSA. Trimming removed 1 base at V and 4 bases at J, with 8 bases between. This CDR3 has 14 residues. The CDR3 DNA sequence: TGTGCCAGCAGCTTAGATCTGGGGAATCAGCCCCAGCATTTT. Translation gives CASSLDLGNQPQHF.

The chain employs TRBV5-1 and TRBJ2-1; 8 bases match TRBD2. V was pared by 4 bases and J by 8 bases, with 17 bases of the junction left unmatched. This CDR3 region has 17 residues. From germline, CDR1 is SGHRS and CDR2 YFSETQ. The DNA for the CDR3 is TGCGCCAGCAGCCGGGTTTCTGTAGTAGCGGGATTGGATGAGCAGTTCTTC. Its protein is CASSRVSVVAGLDEQFF.

This chain's CDR3 is CASSGQGVYEQYF. In DNA, the CDR3 is TGTGCCAGCAGCGGACAGGGCGTCTACGAGCAGTACTTC. The genes are TRBV2 and TRBJ2-7; 8 positions agree with TRBD1. The trim removed 6 bases at V and 3 bases at J, leaving 4 bases unmatched. The germline V gene encodes CDR1 SNHLY and CDR2 FYNNEI. The CDR3 is made up of 13 amino acids.

This chain joins TRBV9 and TRBJ1-1, with 7 bases lining up with TRBD1. The CDR3 totals 15 residues. The junction had 6 bases not matched to a gene; V was cut back by 4 bases and J by 0 bases. Germline V gives CDR1 SGDLS, CDR2 YYNGEE. The DNA for the CDR3 is TGTGCCAGCAGCCCTAAACAGGGGATGAACACTGAAGCTTTCTTT. It yields the protein CASSPKQGMNTEAFF.

The rearrangement uses TRBV5-4 and TRBJ2-5; 8 bases match TRBD2. The CDR3 has 16 amino acids. The J segment lost 5 bases and the V segment lost 1 base, leaving 10 bases of the junction unmatched. Per the germline V gene, CDR1 is SGHNT and CDR2 is YYREEE (reference sequence). CDR3: CASSLTSGRWGETQYF. Here the CDR3 DNA reads TGTGCCAGCAGCTTGACTAGCGGAAGGTGGGGCGAGACCCAGTACTTC.